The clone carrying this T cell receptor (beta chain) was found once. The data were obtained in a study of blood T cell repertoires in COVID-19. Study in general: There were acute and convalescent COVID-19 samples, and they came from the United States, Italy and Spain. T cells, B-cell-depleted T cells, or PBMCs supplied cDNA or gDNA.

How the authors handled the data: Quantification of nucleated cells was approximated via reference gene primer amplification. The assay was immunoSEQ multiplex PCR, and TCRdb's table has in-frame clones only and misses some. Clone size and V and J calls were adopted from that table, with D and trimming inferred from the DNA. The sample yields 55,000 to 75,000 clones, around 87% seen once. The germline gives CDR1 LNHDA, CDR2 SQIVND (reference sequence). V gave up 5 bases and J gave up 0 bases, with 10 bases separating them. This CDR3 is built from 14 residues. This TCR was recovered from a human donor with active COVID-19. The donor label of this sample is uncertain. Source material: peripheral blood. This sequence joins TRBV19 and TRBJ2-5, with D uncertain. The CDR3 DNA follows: TGTGCCAGTAGTTACAACCACAACCAAGAGACCCAGTACTTC. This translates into CASSYNHNQETQYF.